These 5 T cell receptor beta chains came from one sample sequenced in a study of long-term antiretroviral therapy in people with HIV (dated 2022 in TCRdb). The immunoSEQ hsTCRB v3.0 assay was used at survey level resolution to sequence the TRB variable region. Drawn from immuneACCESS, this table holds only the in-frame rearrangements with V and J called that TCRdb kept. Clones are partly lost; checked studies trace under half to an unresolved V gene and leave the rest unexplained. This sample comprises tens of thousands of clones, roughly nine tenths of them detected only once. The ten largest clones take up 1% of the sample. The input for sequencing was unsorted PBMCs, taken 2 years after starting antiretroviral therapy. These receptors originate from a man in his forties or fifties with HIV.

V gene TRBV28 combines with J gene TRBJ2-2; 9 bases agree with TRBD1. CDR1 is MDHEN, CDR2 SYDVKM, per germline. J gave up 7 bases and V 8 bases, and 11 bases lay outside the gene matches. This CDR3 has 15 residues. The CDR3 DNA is TGTGCCAGCGGACGGACAGGGGATCAGTTCGGGGAGCTGTTTTTT. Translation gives CASGRTGDQFGELFF.

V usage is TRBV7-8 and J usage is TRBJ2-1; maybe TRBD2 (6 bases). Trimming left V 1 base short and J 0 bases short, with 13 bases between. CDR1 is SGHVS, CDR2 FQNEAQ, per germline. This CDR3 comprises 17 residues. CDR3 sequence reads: CASSLGVGGLSYNEQFF. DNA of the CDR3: TGTGCCAGCAGCTTAGGGGTGGGAGGCCTCTCCTACAATGAGCAGTTCTTC.

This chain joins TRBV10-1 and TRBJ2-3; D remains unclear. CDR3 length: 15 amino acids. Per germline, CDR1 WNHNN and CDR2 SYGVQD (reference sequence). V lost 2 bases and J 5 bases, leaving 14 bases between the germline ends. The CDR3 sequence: CASSESPFLRDTQYF. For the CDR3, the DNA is TGCGCCAGCAGTGAGAGCCCCTTCCTCCGAGATACGCAGTATTTT.

The CDR3: CASSVGGGTMNTEAFF. CDR3 sequence (DNA): TGTGCCAGCAGCGTAGGTGGAGGGACCATGAACACTGAAGCTTTCTTT. The chain carries TRBV9 and TRBJ1-1; possible D gene TRBD1, 5 bases. Per the germline V gene, CDR1 is SGDLS and CDR2 is YYNGEE. The CDR3 totals 16 residues. Trimming pared 0 bases from V and 0 bases from J, leaving 12 bases between.

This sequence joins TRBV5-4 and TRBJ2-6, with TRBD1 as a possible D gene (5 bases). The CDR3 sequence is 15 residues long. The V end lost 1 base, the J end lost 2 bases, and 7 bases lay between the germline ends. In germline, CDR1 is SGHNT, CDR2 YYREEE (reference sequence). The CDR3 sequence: CASSLFRAGANVLTF. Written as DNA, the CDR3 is TGTGCCAGCAGCTTGTTCAGGGCTGGGGCCAACGTCCTGACTTTC. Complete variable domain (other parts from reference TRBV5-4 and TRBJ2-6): ETGVTQSPTHLIKTRGQQVTLRCSSQSGHNTVSWYQQALGQGPQFIFQYYREEENGRGNFPPRFSGLQFPNYSSELNVNALELDDSALYLCASSLFRAGANVLTFGAGSRLTVL.